The 2 T cell receptor beta chains given below trace back to one sample, sequenced in a study of blood T cells in healthy people across ages. Alongside a J-beta primer mix, a sample-barcoded 5' primer served in a second PCR lasting roughly 6 to 11 cycles. TCRdb re-analysed the 5' RACE reads in MiXCR, keeping a single row per CDR3 protein. The sample contains about 1 million distinct CDR3 sequences, 35% to 50% of which appear only once. Sequences were obtained from blood. These receptors all stem from a woman aged 60-75 years in good health.

The chain couples TRBV14 to TRBJ2-7, with TRBD1 matching over 7 bases. Germline V gives CDR1 SGHDN, CDR2 FVKESK. The CDR3 has 16 amino acids. The V and J ends lost 5 bases and 2 bases, in that order; junction bases with no gene match: 12. The CDR3 is CASSFKGGLRTYEQYF. The DNA for the CDR3 is TGTGCCAGCAGCTTTAAAGGGGGCTTGAGGACCTACGAGCAGTACTTC. Drawing the rest from reference TRBV14 and TRBJ2-7, the complete variable domain is EAGVTQFPSHSVIEKGQTVTLRCDPISGHDNLYWYRRVMGKEIKFLLHFVKESKQDESGMPNNRFLAERTGGTYSTLKVQPAELEDSGVYFCASSFKGGLRTYEQYFGPGTRLTVT.

The chain employs TRBV6-5 and TRBJ2-7; maybe TRBD1 (6 bases). Germline V gene sequence: CDR1 MNHEY, CDR2 SVGAGI. Trimming removed 0 bases from V and 2 bases from J, with 8 bases in between. This CDR3 spans 14 amino acids. CDR3 sequence (DNA): TGTGCCAGCAGTTACTCCGGACAGACCTACGAGCAGTACTTC. It is translated as CASSYSGQTYEQYF.